The present T cell receptor beta chain was sequenced within a study of T cell responses to AZD1222 COVID-19 vaccine. As to this clone: Its antigen is undetermined.

Assay used: immunoSEQ multiplex PCR; TCRdb lists only in-frame clones, some missing. The sample yields 150,000 to 200,000 clones, just over 90% seen once. Broader study findings: Of the AZD1222 recipients, only 5 to 7 were seropositive at baseline.

The germline V gene has CDR1 MNHEY and CDR2 SVGEGT. CDR3 size: 13 residues. The V gene lost 5 bases and the J gene lost 4 bases, with 9 bases spanning the gap. This rearrangement joins TRBV6-2 or TRBV6-3 to TRBJ1-5; the D is unclear. The sample was peripheral blood, taken 28 days after the second AZD1222 dose. This receptor was taken from an adult who received the AZD1222 COVID-19 vaccine. In DNA, the CDR3 is TGTGCCAGCAGTGACCGGGTTAATCAGCCCCAGCATTTT. Amino acid sequence: CASSDRVNQPQHF.